The clone carrying this TCR beta chain was seen a single time. The CDR3 extends over 18 amino acids. Germline CDR1 and CDR2: MNHEY and SMNVEV (reference sequence). Trimming removed 4 bases at V and 1 base at J, with 22 bases between. Profiled with immunoSEQ multiplex PCR; TCRdb holds only in-frame clones, not every one. The sample has around 1,000,000 clones, 77% seen once; the top ten hold over 0.8%. The split of CD4+ cells yielded CD45RA+ naive and CD45RA-negative memory subsets. These data are taken from a study of shared clonotypes between healthy human individuals. On the study more broadly: Contributing individuals were a couple of females and a few males aged 18 to 49.

This clonotype was sampled from a man aged 18 to 35 in good health. Some clones in this sample may be carry-over from other donors' samples. Material: memory CD4+ T cells from PBMCs. Sample subset: CD45RA-negative fraction. The J gene is TRBJ1-1, the V gene TRBV27; the D gene is possibly TRBD1 (5 bases). CDR3 DNA: TGTGCCAGCAGTTCCATTCCCCAGGGACCGGCGAGGAACACTGAAGCTTTCTTT. Amino acid sequence: CASSSIPQGPARNTEAFF.